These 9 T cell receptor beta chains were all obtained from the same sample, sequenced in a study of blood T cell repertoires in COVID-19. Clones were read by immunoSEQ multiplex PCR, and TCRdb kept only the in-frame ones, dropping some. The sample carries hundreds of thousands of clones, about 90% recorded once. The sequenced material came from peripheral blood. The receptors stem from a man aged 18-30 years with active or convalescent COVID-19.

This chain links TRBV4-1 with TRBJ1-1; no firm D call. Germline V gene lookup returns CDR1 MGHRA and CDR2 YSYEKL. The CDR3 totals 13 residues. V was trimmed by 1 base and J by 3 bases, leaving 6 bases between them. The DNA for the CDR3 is TGCGCCAGCAGCCAAGGCCCAGACACTGAAGCTTTCTTT. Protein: CASSQGPDTEAFF.

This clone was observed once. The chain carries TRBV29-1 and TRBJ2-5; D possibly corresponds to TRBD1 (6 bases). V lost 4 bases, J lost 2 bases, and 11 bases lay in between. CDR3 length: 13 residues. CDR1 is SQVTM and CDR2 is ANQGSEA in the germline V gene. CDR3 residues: CSVGAGQQETQYF. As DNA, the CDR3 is TGCAGCGTTGGAGCTGGACAGCAAGAGACCCAGTACTTC.

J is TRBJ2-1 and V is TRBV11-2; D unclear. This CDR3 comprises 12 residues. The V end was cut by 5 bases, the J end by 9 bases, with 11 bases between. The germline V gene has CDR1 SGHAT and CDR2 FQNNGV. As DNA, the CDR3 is TGTGCCAGCAGCCACATTAACGCTGAGCAGTTCTTC. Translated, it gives CASSHINAEQFF.

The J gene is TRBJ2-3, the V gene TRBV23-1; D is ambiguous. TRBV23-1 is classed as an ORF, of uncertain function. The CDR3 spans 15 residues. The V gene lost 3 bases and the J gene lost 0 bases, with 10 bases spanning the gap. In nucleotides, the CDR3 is TGCGCCAGCAGTCACCCCCTAGACAGCACAGATACGCAGTATTTT. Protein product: CASSHPLDSTDTQYF.

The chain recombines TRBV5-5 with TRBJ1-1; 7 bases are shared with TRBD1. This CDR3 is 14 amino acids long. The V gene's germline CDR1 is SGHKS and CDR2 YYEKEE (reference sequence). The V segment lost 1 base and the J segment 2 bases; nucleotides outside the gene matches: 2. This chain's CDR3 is CASSLWTGNTEAFF. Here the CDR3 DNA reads TGTGCCAGCAGCTTGTGGACAGGAAACACTGAAGCTTTCTTT.

This CDR3 reads CASSLPGGLRSEQFF. For the CDR3, the DNA is TGTGCCAGCAGTTTGCCAGGGGGCCTGAGAAGTGAGCAGTTCTTC. The genes are TRBV28 and TRBJ2-1, with 8 bases identical to TRBD1. Looked up from germline, CDR1 is MDHEN and CDR2 is SYDVKM. The CDR3 is 15 amino acids. V lost 3 bases and J lost 9; bases outside the gene matches: 10.

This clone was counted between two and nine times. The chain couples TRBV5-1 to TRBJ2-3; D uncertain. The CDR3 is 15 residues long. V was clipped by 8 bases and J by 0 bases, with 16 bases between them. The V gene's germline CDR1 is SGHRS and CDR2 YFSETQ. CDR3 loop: CASRLSFGSTDTQYF. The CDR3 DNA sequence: TGCGCCAGTAGACTGTCGTTTGGGAGCACAGATACGCAGTATTTT.

CDR3 nucleotide sequence: TGCGCCAGCAGCTTTACCGGGACAGGGGGCTCCTACGAGCAGTACTTC. Its protein product is CASSFTGTGGSYEQYF. The rearrangement joins TRBV5-1 to TRBJ2-7, with 11 bases that match TRBD1. Trimming cost V 2 bases and J 0 bases; bases outside gene matches: 4. The germline V gene has CDR1 SGHRS and CDR2 YFSETQ. The CDR3 sequence is 16 residues long.

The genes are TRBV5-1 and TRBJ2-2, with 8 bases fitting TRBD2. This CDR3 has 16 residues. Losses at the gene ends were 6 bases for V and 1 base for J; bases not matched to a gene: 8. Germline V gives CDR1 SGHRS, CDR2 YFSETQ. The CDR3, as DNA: TGCGCCAGCACTGAAATAGCGGGAATGAACACCGGGGAGCTGTTTTTT. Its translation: CASTEIAGMNTGELFF.